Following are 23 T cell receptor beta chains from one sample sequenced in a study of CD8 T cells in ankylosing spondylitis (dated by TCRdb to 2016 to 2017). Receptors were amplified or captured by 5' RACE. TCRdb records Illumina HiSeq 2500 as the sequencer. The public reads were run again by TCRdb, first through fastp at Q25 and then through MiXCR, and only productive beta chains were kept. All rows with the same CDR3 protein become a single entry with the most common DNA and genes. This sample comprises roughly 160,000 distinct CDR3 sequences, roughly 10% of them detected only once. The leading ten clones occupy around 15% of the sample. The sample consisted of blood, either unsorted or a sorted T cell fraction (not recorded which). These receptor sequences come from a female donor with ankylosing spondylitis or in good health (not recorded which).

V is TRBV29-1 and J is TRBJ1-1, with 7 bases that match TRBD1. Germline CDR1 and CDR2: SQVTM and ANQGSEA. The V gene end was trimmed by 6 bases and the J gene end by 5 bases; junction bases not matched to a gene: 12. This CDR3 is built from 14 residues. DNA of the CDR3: TGCAGCGTGAAAGGACAGGATGGAAGGACTGAAGCTTTCTTT. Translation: CSVKGQDGRTEAFF.

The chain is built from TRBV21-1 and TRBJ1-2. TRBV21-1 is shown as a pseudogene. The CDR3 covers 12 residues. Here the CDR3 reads CASSKVRIGYTF. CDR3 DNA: TGTGCCAGCAGCAAAGTACGGATAGGCTACACCTTC.

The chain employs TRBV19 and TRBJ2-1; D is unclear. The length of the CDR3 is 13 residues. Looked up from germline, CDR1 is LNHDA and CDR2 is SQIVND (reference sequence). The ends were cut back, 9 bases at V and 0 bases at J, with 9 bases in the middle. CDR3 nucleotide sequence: TGTGCCAGCCACGATTCCTCCTACAATGAGCAGTTCTTC. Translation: CASHDSSYNEQFF.

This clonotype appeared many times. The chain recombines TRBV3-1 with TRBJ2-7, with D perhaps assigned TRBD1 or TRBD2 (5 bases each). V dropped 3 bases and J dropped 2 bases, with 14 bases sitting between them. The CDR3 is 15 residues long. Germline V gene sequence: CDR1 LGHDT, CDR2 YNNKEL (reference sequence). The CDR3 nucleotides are TGTGCCAGCAGCCAGCTAGCTGGGGGAACCTACGAGCAGTACTTC. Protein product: CASSQLAGGTYEQYF.

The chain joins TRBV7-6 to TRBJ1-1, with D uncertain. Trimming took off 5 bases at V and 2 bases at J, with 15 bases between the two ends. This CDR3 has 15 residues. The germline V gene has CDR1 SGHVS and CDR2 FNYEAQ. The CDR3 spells CASSPGWRGNTEAFF. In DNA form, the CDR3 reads TGTGCCAGCAGCCCCGGTTGGCGGGGAAACACTGAAGCTTTCTTT. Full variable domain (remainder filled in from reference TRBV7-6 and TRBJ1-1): GAGVSQSPRYKVTKRGQDVALRCDPISGHVSLYWYRQALGQGPEFLTYFNYEAQQDKSGLPNDRFSAERPEGSISTLTIQRTEQRDSAMYRCASSPGWRGNTEAFFGQGTRLTVV.

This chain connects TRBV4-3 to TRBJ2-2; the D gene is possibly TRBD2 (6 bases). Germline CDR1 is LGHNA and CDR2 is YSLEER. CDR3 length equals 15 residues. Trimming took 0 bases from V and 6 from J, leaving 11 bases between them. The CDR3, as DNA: TGCGCCAGCAGCCAAGATCTCGGCGGGGCCGGGGAGCTGTTTTTT. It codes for CASSQDLGGAGELFF.

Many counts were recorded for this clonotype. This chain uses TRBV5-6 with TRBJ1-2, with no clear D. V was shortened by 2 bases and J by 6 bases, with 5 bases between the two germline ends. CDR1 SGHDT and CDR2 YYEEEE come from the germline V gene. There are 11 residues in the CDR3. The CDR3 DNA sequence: TGTGCCAGCAGCTTTTCCCATGGCTACACCTTC. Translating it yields CASSFSHGYTF.

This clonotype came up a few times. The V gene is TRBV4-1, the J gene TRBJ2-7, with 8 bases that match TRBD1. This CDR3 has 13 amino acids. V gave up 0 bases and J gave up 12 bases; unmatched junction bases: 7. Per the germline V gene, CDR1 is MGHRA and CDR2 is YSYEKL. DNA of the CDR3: TGCGCCAGCAGCCAAGAAGGACAGGGAGAGGTGTACTTC. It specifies CASSQEGQGEVYF.

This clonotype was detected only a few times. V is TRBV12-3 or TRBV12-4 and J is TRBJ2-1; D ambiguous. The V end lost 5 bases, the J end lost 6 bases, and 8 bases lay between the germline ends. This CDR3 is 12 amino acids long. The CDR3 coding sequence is TGTGCCAGCAGTCAGCCTCTCAATGAGCAGTTCTTC. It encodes CASSQPLNEQFF.

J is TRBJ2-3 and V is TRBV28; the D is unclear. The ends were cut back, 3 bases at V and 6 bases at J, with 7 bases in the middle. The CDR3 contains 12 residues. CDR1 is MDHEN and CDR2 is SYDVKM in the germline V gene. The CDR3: CASSFEPDTQYF. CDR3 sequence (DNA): TGTGCCAGCAGTTTCGAACCTGATACGCAGTATTTT.

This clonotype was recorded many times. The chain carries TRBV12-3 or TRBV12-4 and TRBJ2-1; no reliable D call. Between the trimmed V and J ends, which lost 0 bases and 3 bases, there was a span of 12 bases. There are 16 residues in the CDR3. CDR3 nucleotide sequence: TGTGCCAGCAGTTTAGCGCTATCGACCGACTACAATGAGCAGTTCTTC. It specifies CASSLALSTDYNEQFF.

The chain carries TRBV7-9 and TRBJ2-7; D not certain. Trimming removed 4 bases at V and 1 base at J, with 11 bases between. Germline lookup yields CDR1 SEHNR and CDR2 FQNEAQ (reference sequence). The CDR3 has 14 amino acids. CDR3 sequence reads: CASSSLAGSYEQYF. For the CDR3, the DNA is TGTGCCAGCAGCTCTCTTGCAGGATCCTACGAGCAGTACTTC.

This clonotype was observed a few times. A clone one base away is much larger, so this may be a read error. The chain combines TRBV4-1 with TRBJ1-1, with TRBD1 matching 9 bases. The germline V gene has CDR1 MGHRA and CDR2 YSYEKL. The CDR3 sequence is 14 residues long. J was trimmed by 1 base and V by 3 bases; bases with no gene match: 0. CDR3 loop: CASSQGQGNTEAFF. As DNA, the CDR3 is TGCGCCAGCAGCCAGGGACAGGGGAACACTGAAGCTTTCTTT.

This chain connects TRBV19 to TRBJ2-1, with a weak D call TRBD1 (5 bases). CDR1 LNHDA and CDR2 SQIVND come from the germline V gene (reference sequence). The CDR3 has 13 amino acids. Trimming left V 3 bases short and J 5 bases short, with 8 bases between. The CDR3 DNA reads TGTGCCAGTAGTATGGCGACAGACAATGAGCAGTTCTTC. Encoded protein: CASSMATDNEQFF.

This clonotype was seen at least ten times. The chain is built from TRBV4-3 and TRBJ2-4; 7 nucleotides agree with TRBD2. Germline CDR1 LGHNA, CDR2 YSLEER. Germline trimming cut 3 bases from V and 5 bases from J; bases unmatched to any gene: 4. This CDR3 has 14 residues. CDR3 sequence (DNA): TGCGCCAGCAGCCAGGGAGGGCGCCAAAACATTCAGTACTTC. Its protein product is CASSQGGRQNIQYF.

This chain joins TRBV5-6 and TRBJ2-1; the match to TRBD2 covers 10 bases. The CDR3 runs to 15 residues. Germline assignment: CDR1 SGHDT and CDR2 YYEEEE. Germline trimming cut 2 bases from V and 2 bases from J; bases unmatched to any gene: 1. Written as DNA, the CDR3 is TGTGCCAGCAGCTTTCTAGCGGGGGCCTACAATGAGCAGTTCTTC. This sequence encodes CASSFLAGAYNEQFF.

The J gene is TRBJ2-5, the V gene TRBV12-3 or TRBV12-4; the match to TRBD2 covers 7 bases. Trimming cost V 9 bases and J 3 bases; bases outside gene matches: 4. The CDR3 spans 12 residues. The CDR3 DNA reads TGTGCCAGGGGGGGGACTGAAGAGACCCAGTACTTC. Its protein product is CARGGTEETQYF.

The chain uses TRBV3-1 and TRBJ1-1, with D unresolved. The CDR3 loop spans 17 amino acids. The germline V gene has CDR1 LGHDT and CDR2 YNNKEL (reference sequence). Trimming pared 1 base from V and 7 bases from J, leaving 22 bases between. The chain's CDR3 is CASSQVGQPSLAFEAFF. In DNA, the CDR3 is TGTGCCAGCAGCCAAGTCGGTCAGCCATCCTTGGCATTTGAAGCTTTCTTT.

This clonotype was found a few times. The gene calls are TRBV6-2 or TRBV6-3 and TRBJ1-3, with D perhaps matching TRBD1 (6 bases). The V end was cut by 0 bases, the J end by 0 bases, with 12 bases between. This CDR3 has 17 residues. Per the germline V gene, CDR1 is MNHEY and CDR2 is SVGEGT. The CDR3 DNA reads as TGTGCCAGCAGTTACTCGAGGACAGTCCGCTCTGGAAACACCATATATTTT. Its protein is CASSYSRTVRSGNTIYF.

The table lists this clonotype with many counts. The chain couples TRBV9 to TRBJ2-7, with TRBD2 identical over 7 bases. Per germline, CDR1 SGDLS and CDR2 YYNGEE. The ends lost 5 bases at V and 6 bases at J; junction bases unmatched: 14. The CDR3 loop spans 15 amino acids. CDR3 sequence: CASSASGDASSEQYF. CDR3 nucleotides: TGTGCCAGCAGTGCAAGCGGGGATGCGTCCAGCGAGCAGTACTTC.

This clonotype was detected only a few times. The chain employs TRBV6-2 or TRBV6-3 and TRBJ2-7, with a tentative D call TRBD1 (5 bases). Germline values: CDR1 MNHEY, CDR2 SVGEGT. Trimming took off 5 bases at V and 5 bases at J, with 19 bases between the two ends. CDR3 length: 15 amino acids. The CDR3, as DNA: TGTGCCAGCAGTGCCGGGTGGGGCGGATTCGACGAGCAGTACTTC. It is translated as CASSAGWGGFDEQYF.

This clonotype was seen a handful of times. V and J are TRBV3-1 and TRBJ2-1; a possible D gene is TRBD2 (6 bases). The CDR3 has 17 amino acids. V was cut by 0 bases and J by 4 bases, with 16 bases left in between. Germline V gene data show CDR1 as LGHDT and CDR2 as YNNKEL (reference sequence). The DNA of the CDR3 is TGTGCCAGCAGCCAAGAGGAATCGGGAGCCGCGTACAATGAGCAGTTCTTC. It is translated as CASSQEESGAAYNEQFF.

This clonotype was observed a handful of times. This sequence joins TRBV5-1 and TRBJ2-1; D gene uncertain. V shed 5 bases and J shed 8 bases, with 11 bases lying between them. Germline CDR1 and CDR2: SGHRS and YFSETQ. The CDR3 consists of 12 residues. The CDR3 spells CASRGSNDEQFF. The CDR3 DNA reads TGCGCCAGCAGAGGAAGTAACGATGAGCAGTTCTTC. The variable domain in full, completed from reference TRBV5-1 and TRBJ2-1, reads KAGVTQTPRYLIKTRGQQVTLSCSPISGHRSVSWYQQTPGQGLQFLFEYFSETQRNKGNFPGRFSGRQFSNSRSEMNVSTLELGDSALYLCASRGSNDEQFFGPGTRLTVL.